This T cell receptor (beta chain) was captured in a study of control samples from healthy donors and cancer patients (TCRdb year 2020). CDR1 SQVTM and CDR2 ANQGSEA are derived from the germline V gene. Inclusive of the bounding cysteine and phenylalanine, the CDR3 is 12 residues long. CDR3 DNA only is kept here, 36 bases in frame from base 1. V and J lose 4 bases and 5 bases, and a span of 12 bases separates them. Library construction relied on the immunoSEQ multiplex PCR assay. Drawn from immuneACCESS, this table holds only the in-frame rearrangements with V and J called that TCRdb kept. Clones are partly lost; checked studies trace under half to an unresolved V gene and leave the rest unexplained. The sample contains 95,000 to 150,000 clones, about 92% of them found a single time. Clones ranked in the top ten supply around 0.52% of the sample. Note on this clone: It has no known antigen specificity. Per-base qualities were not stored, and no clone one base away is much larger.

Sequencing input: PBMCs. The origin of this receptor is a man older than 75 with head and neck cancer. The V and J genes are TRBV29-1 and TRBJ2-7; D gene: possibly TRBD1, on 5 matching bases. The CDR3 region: CSVGQGWNEQYF. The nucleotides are TGCAGCGTTGGGCAGGGTTGGAACGAGCAGTACTTC.